These 32 T cell receptor beta chains came from one sample sequenced in a study of blood T cell repertoires in COVID-19. Some clones are missing from TCRdb's copy, which holds only in-frame ones; the method was immunoSEQ multiplex PCR. The data show 120,000 to 150,000 clones, approximately 85% seen once. Sequencing was performed on peripheral blood. Source of these receptors: an older woman with COVID-19, enrolled during active disease.

The DNA of the CDR3 is TGTGCCAGCAGCCAAGTGGGACAGGCCTATGGCTACACCTTC. Its protein product is CASSQVGQAYGYTF. The J gene is TRBJ1-2, the V gene TRBV3-1 (or the pseudogene TRBV3-2), with 8 bases aligning to TRBD1. Germline assignment: CDR1 LGHDT and CDR2 YNNKEL (reference sequence). Trimming at V came to 1 base and at J to 4 bases, leaving 2 bases not matched to a gene. CDR3 size: 14 residues.

The CDR3 DNA sequence: TGCAGCGCTAGAAACAGGGGTGTGACAGATACGCAGTATTTT. Its translation is CSARNRGVTDTQYF. V and J are TRBV29-1 and TRBJ2-3; 7 bases are shared with TRBD1. The CDR3 loop spans 14 amino acids. Per germline, CDR1 SQVTM and CDR2 ANQGSEA. V was clipped by 7 bases and J by 3 bases; unmatched bases: 10.

The chain couples TRBV11-2 to TRBJ1-2; TRBD1 is a possible D gene (5 bases). The CDR3 consists of 16 residues. V was pared by 7 bases and J by 4 bases, with 22 bases between. Per the germline V gene, CDR1 is SGHAT and CDR2 is FQNNGV. CDR3 amino acids: CASTLPLGGDSYGYTF. The CDR3, as DNA: TGTGCCAGCACCCTCCCATTGGGGGGAGACTCCTATGGCTACACCTTC. Complete variable domain (other parts from reference TRBV11-2 and TRBJ1-2): EAGVAQSPRYKIIEKRQSVAFWCNPISGHATLYWYQQILGQGPKLLIQFQNNGVVDDSQLPKDRFSAERLKGVDSTLKIQPAKLEDSAVYLCASTLPLGGDSYGYTFGSGTRLTVV.

There are a few counts of this clone. The chain is built from TRBV19 and TRBJ1-1; possible D gene TRBD1, 6 bases. CDR3 size: 13 residues. Between the trimmed V and J ends, which lost 5 bases and 1 base, there was a span of 8 bases. The germline V gene encodes CDR1 LNHDA and CDR2 SQIVND (reference sequence). CDR3 nucleotide sequence: TGTGCCAGTAGTCAACAGGGGAACACTGAAGCTTTCTTT. The encoded protein is CASSQQGNTEAFF.

V and J are TRBV4-2 and TRBJ1-5, with 9 positions matching TRBD1. This CDR3 comprises 13 residues. Trimming cost V 4 bases and J 6 bases; bases outside gene matches: 1. Germline CDR1 reads LGHNA; CDR2 reads YNFKEQ. CDR3 region: CASSPTGGQPQHF. The CDR3 DNA follows: TGTGCCAGCAGCCCGACAGGGGGTCAGCCCCAGCATTTT.

The chain employs TRBV5-1 and TRBJ2-7; 10 positions agree with TRBD1. The CDR3 contains 16 residues. CDR1 and CDR2 from the germline V gene are SGHRS and YFSETQ. The V gene end was trimmed by 0 bases and the J gene end by 2 bases; junction bases not matched to a gene: 5. CDR3 bases: TGCGCCAGCAGCTTGGAGAGACAGGGGGCGACCTACGAGCAGTACTTC. This encodes CASSLERQGATYEQYF.

The chain couples TRBV7-8 to TRBJ1-4; weak D call: TRBD1 (6 bases). CDR1 is SGHVS, CDR2 FQNEAQ, per germline. The ends were cut back, 0 bases at V and 7 bases at J, with 15 bases in the middle. This CDR3 is 16 amino acids long. The CDR3 is CASSLAGGRGGEKLFF. The CDR3 DNA reads as TGTGCCAGCAGCTTAGCTGGAGGGAGGGGGGGTGAAAAACTGTTTTTT.

The chain has TRBV5-1 and TRBJ2-3; 8 bases align to TRBD2. The junction had 4 bases not matched to a gene; V was cut back by 0 bases and J by 1 base. Germline V gene lookup returns CDR1 SGHRS and CDR2 YFSETQ. The CDR3 loop spans 16 amino acids. The chain's CDR3 is CASSLAGGAGTDTQYF. DNA for the CDR3: TGCGCCAGCAGCTTGGCCGGGGGGGCAGGCACAGATACGCAGTATTTT.

This clone was found a few times. V usage is TRBV25-1 and J usage is TRBJ1-6, with D tentatively TRBD1 (5 bases). CDR3 length equals 12 residues. Germline V lookup: CDR1 MGHDK, CDR2 SYGVNS. The ends were cut back, 5 bases at V and 7 bases at J, with 6 bases in the middle. DNA of the CDR3: TGTGCCAGCAGTCGGGGGAATTCACCCCTCCACTTT. It specifies CASSRGNSPLHF.

The rearrangement joins TRBV6-5 to TRBJ1-1; D gene ambiguous. V was pared by 7 bases and J by 4 bases, with 19 bases between. Germline V gene data show CDR1 as MNHEY and CDR2 as SVGAGI. CDR3 length: 15 residues. CDR3 residues: CASIPNAVEGTEAFF. The DNA for the CDR3 is TGTGCCAGCATCCCAAACGCAGTGGAGGGCACTGAAGCTTTCTTT.

The chain links TRBV4-3 to TRBJ2-2, with D tentatively TRBD2 (7 bases). CDR1 and CDR2 from the germline V gene are LGHNA and YSLEER. The CDR3 spans 18 residues. The ends were cut back, 4 bases at V and 2 bases at J, with 20 bases in the middle. The CDR3 coding sequence is TGCGCCAGCAGCCTCTTTGTGGGCGGGGGCCAAAACACCGGGGAGCTGTTTTTT. As protein: CASSLFVGGGQNTGELFF.

V gene TRBV4-3 combines with J gene TRBJ1-3; D not resolved. The V gene's germline CDR1 is LGHNA and CDR2 YSLEER. This CDR3 is built from 17 residues. With 4 bases removed from V and 2 bases from J, the gap between germline ends came to 18 bases. CDR3 protein: CASSLSYGVSAGNTIYF. Written as DNA, the CDR3 is TGCGCCAGCAGCCTATCATATGGAGTGTCGGCTGGAAACACCATATATTTT.

In this sample, this clone turned up a few times. The CDR3 DNA follows: TGTGCCAGTAGCCTAAATGCGGGCACCGGGGAGCTGTTTTTT. Residues: CASSLNAGTGELFF. V and J are TRBV19 and TRBJ2-2, with D tentatively TRBD2 (5 bases). The CDR3 runs 14 residues. V was trimmed by 6 bases and J by 4 bases, leaving 12 bases between them. Germline V gene data show CDR1 as LNHDA and CDR2 as SQIVND (reference sequence).

This sequence joins TRBV11-1 and TRBJ2-2, with 10 bases that match TRBD1. Germline V gene lookup returns CDR1 SGHAT and CDR2 FQDESV (reference sequence). With V trimmed by 4 bases and J by 3 bases, 5 bases remained unmatched. There are 16 residues in the CDR3. The CDR3 reads CASSWSGTGDTGELFF. In nucleotides, the CDR3 is TGTGCCAGCAGCTGGTCCGGGACAGGGGACACCGGGGAGCTGTTTTTT.

This chain uses TRBV29-1 with TRBJ2-7, with 9 bases identical to TRBD1. Germline V CDR1 and CDR2: SQVTM, ANQGSEA. The CDR3 sequence is 13 residues long. The J segment lost 4 bases and the V segment lost 4 bases, leaving 5 bases of the junction unmatched. CDR3 residues: CSVVPDRGYEQYF. The CDR3 DNA reads TGCAGCGTTGTACCCGACAGGGGGTACGAGCAGTACTTC.

This chain links TRBV30 with TRBJ1-1, with 7 bases that match TRBD1. The CDR3 sequence is 14 residues long. Germline loops: CDR1 GTSNPN, CDR2 SVGIG (reference sequence). Losses at the gene ends were 1 base for V and 4 bases for J; bases not matched to a gene: 6. The chain's CDR3 is CAWSAMSGGTEAFF. The CDR3 DNA reads as TGTGCCTGGAGTGCCATGTCAGGGGGCACTGAAGCTTTCTTT. The full variable domain, rest sourced from reference TRBV30 and TRBJ1-1, is SQTIHQWPATLVQPVGSPLSLECTVEGTSNPNLYWYRQAAGRGLQLLFYSVGIGQISSEVPQNLSASRPQDRQFILSSKKLLLSDSGFYLCAWSAMSGGTEAFFGQGTRLTVV.

The V and J genes are TRBV10-3 and TRBJ1-2; maybe TRBD1 (6 bases). The V and J ends lost 7 bases and 0 bases respectively, with 18 bases between them. This CDR3 contains 16 residues. CDR1 and CDR2 (germline): ENHRY, SYGVKD. Written as DNA, the CDR3 is TGTGCCATCACCGAAGGACAGTCTAGGGCTAACTATGGCTACACCTTC. This translates into CAITEGQSRANYGYTF.

The rearrangement uses TRBV6-6 and TRBJ1-2, with 11 bases that match TRBD1. The germline gives CDR1 MNHNY, CDR2 SVGAGI (reference sequence). Trimming cost V 4 bases and J 7 bases; bases outside gene matches: 5. The CDR3 totals 14 residues. The CDR3 DNA follows: TGTGCCAGCAGTTTCGGACAGGGGGCGAGTGGCTACACCTTC. The encoded protein is CASSFGQGASGYTF.

The chain recombines TRBV5-4 with TRBJ2-6; TRBD1 agrees at 11 bases. Germline V gene sequence: CDR1 SGHNT, CDR2 YYREEE (reference sequence). The junction had 4 bases not matched to a gene; V was cut back by 4 bases and J by 1 base. This CDR3 is built from 17 residues. CDR3 amino acids: CASSRTGGVSGANVLTF. The CDR3 nucleotides read TGTGCCAGCAGCAGGACAGGGGGCGTTTCTGGGGCCAACGTCCTGACTTTC.

V and J are TRBV7-9 and TRBJ1-1; 8 bases line up with TRBD1. The trim removed 4 bases at V and 0 bases at J, leaving 13 bases unmatched. CDR3 length equals 18 residues. In germline, CDR1 is SEHNR, CDR2 FQNEAQ (reference sequence). In DNA, the CDR3 is TGTGCCAGCAGCTCAGGAGGGGGACAGGACCCCATGAACACTGAAGCTTTCTTT. It yields the protein CASSSGGGQDPMNTEAFF.

The chain couples TRBV16 to TRBJ2-7; TRBD2 is a possible D gene (6 bases). Germline CDR1 KGHSY, CDR2 FQNENV. Trimming pared 4 bases from V and 3 bases from J, leaving 16 bases between. This CDR3 spans 15 amino acids. CDR3 protein: CASSLGPRGGYEQYF. The CDR3 DNA follows: TGTGCCAGCAGCCTGGGACCGAGGGGAGGCTACGAGCAGTACTTC. The complete variable domain, with remaining parts taken from reference TRBV16 and TRBJ2-7, reads GEEVAQTPKHLVRGEGQKAKLYCAPIKGHSYVFWYQQVLKNEFKFLISFQNENVFDETGMPKERFSAKCLPNSPCSLEIQATKLEDSAVYFCASSLGPRGGYEQYFGPGTRLTVT.

The chain recombines TRBV11-2 with TRBJ1-2; D perhaps matches TRBD1 (6 bases). Germline loops: CDR1 SGHAT, CDR2 FQNNGV. CDR3 size: 15 residues. Trimming took 1 base from V and 1 from J, leaving 10 bases between them. The DNA of the CDR3 is TGTGCCAGCAGCTTAGGGTCAGGGGATAACTATGGCTACACCTTC. Translating it yields CASSLGSGDNYGYTF.

The rearrangement uses TRBV19 and TRBJ2-7; 7 bases match TRBD2. Germline V gene data show CDR1 as LNHDA and CDR2 as SQIVND (reference sequence). Unmatched junction bases numbered 4, after V lost 3 bases and J lost 2 bases. CDR3 length: 14 residues. CDR3 residues: CASSISGGPYEQYF. The CDR3 DNA sequence: TGTGCCAGTAGTATCTCGGGGGGACCCTACGAGCAGTACTTC.

As regards this clone: The same CDR3 can be traced to other DNA sequences in this sample. J is TRBJ1-1 and V is TRBV19; maybe TRBD1 (5 bases). The germline V gene encodes CDR1 LNHDA and CDR2 SQIVND (reference sequence). The CDR3 extends over 14 amino acids. The V end was cut by 3 bases, the J end by 5 bases, with 13 bases between. In DNA form, the CDR3 reads TGTGCCAGTAGTATTGGCTCAGGGCCTACTGAAGCTTTCTTT. Protein product: CASSIGSGPTEAFF.

This sequence joins TRBV15 and TRBJ2-4; tentatively, D is TRBD1 (6 bases). The CDR3 totals 14 residues. With 1 base removed from V and 8 bases from J, the gap between germline ends came to 12 bases. The V gene's germline CDR1 is LNHNV and CDR2 YYDKDF (reference sequence). Here the CDR3 reads CATSRGGTKDIQYF. The CDR3 DNA is TGTGCCACCAGCAGAGGTGGGACAAAGGACATTCAGTACTTC.

Only a few counts were recorded for this clone. The chain employs TRBV6-5 and TRBJ1-2; TRBD1 agrees at 10 bases. Germline CDR1 reads MNHEY; CDR2 reads SVGAGI. V gave up 0 bases and J gave up 8 bases; unmatched junction bases: 6. The CDR3 totals 15 residues. DNA of the CDR3: TGTGCCAGCAGTTACTCGAGGACAGGGGGGATCGGCTACACCTTC. Residues: CASSYSRTGGIGYTF.

This clone was observed a single time. This chain links TRBV4-3 with TRBJ1-1; 12 bases agree with TRBD1. This CDR3 spans 14 amino acids. J gave up 7 bases and V 5 bases, and 5 bases lay outside the gene matches. Germline V gene sequence: CDR1 LGHNA, CDR2 YSLEER. The CDR3 coding sequence is TGCGCCAGCAGCTTGGGACAGGGGGCTGGTGAAGCTTTCTTT. Translated: CASSLGQGAGEAFF.

The chain uses TRBV18 and TRBJ2-5; 9 bases line up with TRBD2. CDR1 and CDR2 from the germline V gene are KGHSH and LQKENI. The CDR3 runs 14 residues. Trimming at V came to 5 bases and at J to 9 bases, leaving 10 bases not matched to a gene. The chain's CDR3 is CASSTGLAGMAQYF. In DNA, the CDR3 is TGTGCCAGCTCAACGGGACTAGCCGGGATGGCCCAGTACTTC.

This rearrangement joins TRBV2 to TRBJ1-2; 11 positions match TRBD1. V was pared by 3 bases and J by 5 bases, with 5 bases of the junction left unmatched. The CDR3 spans 15 residues. The germline V gene has CDR1 SNHLY and CDR2 FYNNEI. This CDR3 is CASSERTGGAYGYTF. CDR3 sequence (DNA): TGTGCCAGCAGTGAGCGGACAGGGGGCGCGTATGGCTACACCTTC.

This chain links TRBV12-3 or TRBV12-4 with TRBJ1-2; D may be TRBD1 (5 bases). The CDR3 runs to 13 residues. V was pared by 5 bases and J by 8 bases, with 15 bases between. CDR3 in amino acids: CASSQTARAGYTF. DNA of the CDR3: TGTGCCAGCAGTCAAACCGCCAGGGCCGGCTACACCTTC.

The rearrangement links TRBV4-1 to TRBJ1-4, with 9 bases lining up with TRBD1. Germline V CDR1 and CDR2: MGHRA, YSYEKL. V was pared by 0 bases and J by 8 bases, with 10 bases of the junction left unmatched. The CDR3 contains 17 residues. The CDR3 bases are TGCGCCAGCAGCCAAGATCCTCACAGGGGGCAGGGAGAAAAACTGTTTTTT. Residues: CASSQDPHRGQGEKLFF.

The V gene is TRBV2, the J gene TRBJ1-2, with 9 bases that match TRBD1. The CDR3 sequence is 14 residues long. V dropped 4 bases and J dropped 3; count of bases not matched to a gene: 3. CDR1 is SNHLY and CDR2 is FYNNEI in the germline V gene. The CDR3 loop is CASSVDRGHYGYTF. The CDR3, as DNA: TGTGCCAGCAGTGTGGACAGGGGTCACTATGGCTACACCTTC.